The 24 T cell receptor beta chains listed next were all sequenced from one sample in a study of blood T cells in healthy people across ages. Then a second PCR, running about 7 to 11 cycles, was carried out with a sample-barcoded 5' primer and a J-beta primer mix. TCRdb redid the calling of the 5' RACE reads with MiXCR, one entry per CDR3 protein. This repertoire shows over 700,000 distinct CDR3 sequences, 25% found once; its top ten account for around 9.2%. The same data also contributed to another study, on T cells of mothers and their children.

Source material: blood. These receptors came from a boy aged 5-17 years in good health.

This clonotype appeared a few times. CDR3 nucleotide sequence: TGTGCCAGCAGCCAAGTACAGTACAATGAGCAGTTCTTC. Residues: CASSQVQYNEQFF. The chain couples TRBV3-1 to TRBJ2-1, with unresolved D. The CDR3 contains 13 residues. Looked up from germline, CDR1 is LGHDT and CDR2 is YNNKEL (reference sequence). Trimming cost V 1 base and J 4 bases, with 5 bases left between them.

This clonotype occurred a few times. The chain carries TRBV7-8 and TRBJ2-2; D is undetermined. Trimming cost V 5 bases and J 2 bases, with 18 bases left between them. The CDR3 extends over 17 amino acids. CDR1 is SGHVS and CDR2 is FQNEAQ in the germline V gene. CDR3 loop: CASSPLSSAPNTGELFF. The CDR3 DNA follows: TGTGCCAGCAGCCCCCTATCCTCGGCCCCTAACACCGGGGAGCTGTTTTTT.

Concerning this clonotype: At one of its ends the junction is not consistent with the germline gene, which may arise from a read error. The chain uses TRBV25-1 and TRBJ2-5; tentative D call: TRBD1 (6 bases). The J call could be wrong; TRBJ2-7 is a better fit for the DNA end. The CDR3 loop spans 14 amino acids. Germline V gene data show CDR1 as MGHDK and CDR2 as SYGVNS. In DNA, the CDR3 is TGTGCCGGCAGTTCAGGGGCTAGCTCCTACGAGCAGTACTTC. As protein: CAGSSGASSYEQYF.

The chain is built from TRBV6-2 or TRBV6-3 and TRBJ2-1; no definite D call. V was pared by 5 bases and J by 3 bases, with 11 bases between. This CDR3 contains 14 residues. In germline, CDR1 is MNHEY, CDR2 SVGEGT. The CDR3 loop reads CASSLVGFYNEQFF. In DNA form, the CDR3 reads TGTGCCAGCAGTCTAGTGGGGTTCTACAATGAGCAGTTCTTC.

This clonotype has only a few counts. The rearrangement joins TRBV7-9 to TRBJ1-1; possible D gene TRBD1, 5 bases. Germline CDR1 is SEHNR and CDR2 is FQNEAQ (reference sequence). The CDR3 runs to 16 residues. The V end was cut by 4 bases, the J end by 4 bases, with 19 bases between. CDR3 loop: CASSSYKGGAATEAFF. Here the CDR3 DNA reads TGTGCCAGCAGCTCCTATAAGGGAGGGGCGGCCACTGAAGCTTTCTTT.

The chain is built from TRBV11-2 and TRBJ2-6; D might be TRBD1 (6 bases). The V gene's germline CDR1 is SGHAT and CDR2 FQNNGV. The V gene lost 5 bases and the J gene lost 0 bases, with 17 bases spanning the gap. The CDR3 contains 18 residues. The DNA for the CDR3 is TGTGCCAGCAGCAAACTGACAGGCCCCTACTCTGGGGCCAACGTCCTGACTTTC. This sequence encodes CASSKLTGPYSGANVLTF.

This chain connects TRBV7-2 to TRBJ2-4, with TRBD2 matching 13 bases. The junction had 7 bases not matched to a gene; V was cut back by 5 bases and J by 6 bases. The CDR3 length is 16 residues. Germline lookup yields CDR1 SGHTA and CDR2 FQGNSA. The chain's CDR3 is CASSPQGTSGVNIQYF. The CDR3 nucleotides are TGTGCCAGCAGCCCACAAGGGACTAGCGGGGTAAACATTCAGTACTTC.

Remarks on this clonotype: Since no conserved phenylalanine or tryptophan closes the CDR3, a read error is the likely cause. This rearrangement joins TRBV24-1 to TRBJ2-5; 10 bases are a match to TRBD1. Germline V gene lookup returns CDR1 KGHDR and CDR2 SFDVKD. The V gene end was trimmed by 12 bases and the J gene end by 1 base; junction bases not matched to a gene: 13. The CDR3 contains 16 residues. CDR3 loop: CAASKPGQGIQETQYS. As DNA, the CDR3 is TGTGCCGCTTCCAAACCGGGACAGGGGATCCAAGAGACCCAGTACTCC.

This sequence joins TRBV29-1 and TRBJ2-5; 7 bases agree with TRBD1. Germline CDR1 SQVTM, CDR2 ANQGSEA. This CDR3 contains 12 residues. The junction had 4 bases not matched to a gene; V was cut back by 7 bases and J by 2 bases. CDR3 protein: CSAGDSQETQYF. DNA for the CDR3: TGCAGCGCCGGGGACAGTCAAGAGACCCAGTACTTC.

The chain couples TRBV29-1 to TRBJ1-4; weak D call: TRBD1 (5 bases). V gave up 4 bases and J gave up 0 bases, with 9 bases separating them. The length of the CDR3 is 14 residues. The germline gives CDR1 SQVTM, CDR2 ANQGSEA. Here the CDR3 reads CSVGTGSTNEKLFF. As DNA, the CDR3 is TGCAGCGTTGGAACAGGATCAACTAATGAAAAACTGTTTTTT.

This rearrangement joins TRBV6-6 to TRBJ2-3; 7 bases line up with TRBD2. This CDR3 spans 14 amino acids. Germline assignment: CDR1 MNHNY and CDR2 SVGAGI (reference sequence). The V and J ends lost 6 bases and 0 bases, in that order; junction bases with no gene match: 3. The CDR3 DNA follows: TGTGCCAGCAGGTCACTAGCGAGCACAGATACGCAGTATTTT. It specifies CASRSLASTDTQYF.

The CDR3 loop is CSVTGQGPSEQYF. In DNA form, the CDR3 reads TGCAGCGTAACGGGACAGGGGCCGAGCGAGCAGTACTTC. The chain uses TRBV29-1 and TRBJ2-7, with 10 bases that match TRBD1. This CDR3 contains 13 residues. With V trimmed by 6 bases and J by 6 bases, 8 bases remained unmatched. CDR1 and CDR2 (germline): SQVTM, ANQGSEA.

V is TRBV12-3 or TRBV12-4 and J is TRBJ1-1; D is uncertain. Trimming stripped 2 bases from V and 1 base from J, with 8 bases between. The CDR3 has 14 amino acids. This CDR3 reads CASSLSVPNTEAFF. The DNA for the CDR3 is TGTGCCAGCAGTTTAAGTGTACCGAACACTGAAGCTTTCTTT.

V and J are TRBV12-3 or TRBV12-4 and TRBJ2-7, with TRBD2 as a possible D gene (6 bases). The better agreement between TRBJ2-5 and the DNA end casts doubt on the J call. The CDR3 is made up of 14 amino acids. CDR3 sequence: CASSPRLGDETQYF. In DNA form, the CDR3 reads TGTGCCAGCAGTCCTAGACTAGGTGACGAGACCCAGTACTTC.

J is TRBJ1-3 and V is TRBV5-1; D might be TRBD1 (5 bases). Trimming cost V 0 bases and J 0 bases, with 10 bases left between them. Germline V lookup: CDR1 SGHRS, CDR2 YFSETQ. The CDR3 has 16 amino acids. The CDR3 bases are TGCGCCAGCAGCTTGGTGGCAGGGAGCTCTGGAAACACCATATATTTT. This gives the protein CASSLVAGSSGNTIYF.

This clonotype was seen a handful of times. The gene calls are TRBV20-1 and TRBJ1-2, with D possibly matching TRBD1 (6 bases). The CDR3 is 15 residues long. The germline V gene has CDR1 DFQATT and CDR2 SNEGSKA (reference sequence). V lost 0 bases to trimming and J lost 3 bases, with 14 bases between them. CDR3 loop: CSAREFGRGYYGYTF. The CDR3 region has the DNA TGCAGTGCTAGAGAATTTGGCAGGGGCTACTATGGCTACACCTTC.

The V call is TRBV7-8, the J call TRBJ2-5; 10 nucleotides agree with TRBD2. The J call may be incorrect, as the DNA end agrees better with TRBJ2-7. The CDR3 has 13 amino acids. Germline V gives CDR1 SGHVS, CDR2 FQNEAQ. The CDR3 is CASIPSGSGEQYF. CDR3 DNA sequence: TGTGCCAGCATCCCTAGCGGGAGCGGCGAGCAGTACTTC.

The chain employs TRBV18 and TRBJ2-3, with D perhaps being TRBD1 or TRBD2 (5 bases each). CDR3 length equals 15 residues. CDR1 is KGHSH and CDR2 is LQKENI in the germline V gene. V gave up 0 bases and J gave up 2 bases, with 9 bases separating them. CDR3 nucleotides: TGTGCCAGCTCACCACCCGAGGGGTTCACAGATACGCAGTATTTT. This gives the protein CASSPPEGFTDTQYF.

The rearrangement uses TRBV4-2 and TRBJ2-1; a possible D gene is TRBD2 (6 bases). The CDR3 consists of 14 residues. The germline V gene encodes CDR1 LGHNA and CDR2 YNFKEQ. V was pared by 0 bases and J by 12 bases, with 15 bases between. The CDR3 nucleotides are TGTGCCAGCAGCCAAGATGCCGGGGGTCCCGGGCAGTTCTTC. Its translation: CASSQDAGGPGQFF.

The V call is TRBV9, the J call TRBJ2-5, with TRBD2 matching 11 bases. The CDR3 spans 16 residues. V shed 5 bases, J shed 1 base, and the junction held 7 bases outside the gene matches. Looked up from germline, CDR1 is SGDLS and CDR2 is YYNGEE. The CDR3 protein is CASSAGTSGLQETQYF. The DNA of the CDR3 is TGTGCCAGCAGTGCCGGGACTAGCGGACTCCAAGAGACCCAGTACTTC.

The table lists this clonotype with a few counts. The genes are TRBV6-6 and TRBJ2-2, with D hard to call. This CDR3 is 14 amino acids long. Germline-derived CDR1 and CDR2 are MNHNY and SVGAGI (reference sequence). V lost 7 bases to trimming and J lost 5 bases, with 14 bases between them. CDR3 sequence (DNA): TGTGCCAGCACCAACACTAAATTAACCGGGGAGCTGTTTTTT. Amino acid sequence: CASTNTKLTGELFF.

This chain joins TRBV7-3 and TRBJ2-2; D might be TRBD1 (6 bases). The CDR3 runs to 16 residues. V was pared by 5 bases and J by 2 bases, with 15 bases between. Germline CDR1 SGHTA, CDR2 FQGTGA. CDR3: CASSAPGQQNTGELFF. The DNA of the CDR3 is TGTGCCAGCAGCGCCCCGGGACAACAAAACACCGGGGAGCTGTTTTTT.

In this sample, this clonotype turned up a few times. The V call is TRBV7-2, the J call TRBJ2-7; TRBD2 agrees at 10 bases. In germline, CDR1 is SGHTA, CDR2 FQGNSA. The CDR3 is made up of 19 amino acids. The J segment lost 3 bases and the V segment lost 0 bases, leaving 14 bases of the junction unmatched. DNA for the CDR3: TGTGCCAGCAGCTTAGCGCTTTGGACTAGCGGTCTAAATGACTACGAGCAGTACTTC. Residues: CASSLALWTSGLNDYEQYF.

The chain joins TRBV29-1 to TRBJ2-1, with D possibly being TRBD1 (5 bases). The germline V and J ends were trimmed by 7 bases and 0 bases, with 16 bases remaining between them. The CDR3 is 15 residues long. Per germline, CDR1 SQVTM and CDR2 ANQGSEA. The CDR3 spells CSAQGEQTSYNEQFF. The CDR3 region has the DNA TGCAGCGCCCAGGGTGAACAGACCTCCTACAATGAGCAGTTCTTC.